Here is one T cell receptor beta chain with its context. Its matching antigen is unknown. The data stem from a study of T cells in Graves' hyperthyroidism and ophthalmopathy. This CDR3 region has 15 residues. Germline V CDR1 and CDR2: MGHRA, YSYEKL. The J segment lost 5 bases and the V segment lost 6 bases, leaving 7 bases of the junction unmatched. The TCR beta CDR3 regions underwent amplification using RNA transcripts as the source. The HTBI set primed first-round TCR CDR3 RT-PCR. TCRdb re-called the multiplex PCR reads with MiXCR, one entry per CDR3 protein. The profile shows 690,000 or so distinct CDR3 sequences, roughly a sixth of them singletons. Study-level results: Most thyroid-expanded clonotypes above 0.001 were also found in blood. Median prediction lead before ophthalmopathy onset was 6.5 to 7 months with the model.

The hyperthyroidism was newly diagnosed and had lasted under 2 months; the patients were aged 18 to 65. The TCR comes from a woman between 45 and 65 years old with Graves' hyperthyroidism that later progressed to Graves' ophthalmopathy. The sample was blood. J is TRBJ1-6 and V is TRBV4-1, with 7 bases fitting TRBD1. CDR3 protein: CASSAGTANNSPLHF. DNA of the CDR3: TGCGCCAGCAGTGCCGGGACAGCTAATAATTCACCCCTCCACTTT.